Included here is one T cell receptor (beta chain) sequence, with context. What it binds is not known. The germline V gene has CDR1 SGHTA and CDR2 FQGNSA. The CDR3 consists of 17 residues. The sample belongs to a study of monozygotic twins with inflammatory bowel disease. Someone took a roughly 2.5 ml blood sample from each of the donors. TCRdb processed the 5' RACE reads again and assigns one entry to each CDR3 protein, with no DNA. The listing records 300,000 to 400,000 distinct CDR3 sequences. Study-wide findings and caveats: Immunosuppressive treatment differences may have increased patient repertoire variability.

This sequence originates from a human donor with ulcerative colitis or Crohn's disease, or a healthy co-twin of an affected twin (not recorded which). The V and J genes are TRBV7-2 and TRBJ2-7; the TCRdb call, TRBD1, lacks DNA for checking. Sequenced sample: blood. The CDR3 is CASSLEAGGSELYEQYF.